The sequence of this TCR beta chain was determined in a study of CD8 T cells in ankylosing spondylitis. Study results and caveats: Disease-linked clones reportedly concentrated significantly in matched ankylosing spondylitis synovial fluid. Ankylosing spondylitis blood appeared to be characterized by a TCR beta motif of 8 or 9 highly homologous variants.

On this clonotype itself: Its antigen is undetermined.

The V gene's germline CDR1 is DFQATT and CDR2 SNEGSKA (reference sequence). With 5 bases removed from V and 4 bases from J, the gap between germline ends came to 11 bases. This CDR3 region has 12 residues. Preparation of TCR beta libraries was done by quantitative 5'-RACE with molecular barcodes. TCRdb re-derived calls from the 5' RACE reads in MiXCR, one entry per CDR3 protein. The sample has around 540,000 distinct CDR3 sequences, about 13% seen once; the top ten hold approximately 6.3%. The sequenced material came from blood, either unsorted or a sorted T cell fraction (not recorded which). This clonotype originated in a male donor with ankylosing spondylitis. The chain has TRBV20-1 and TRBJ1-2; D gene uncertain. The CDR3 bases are TGCAGTGCTGCTGACGGAGGCTATGGCTACACCTTC. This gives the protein CSAADGGYGYTF.